The clone carrying this T cell receptor beta chain was seen a few times. The data were taken from a study of shared T cell receptors in the human thymus. Here immunoSEQ multiplex PCR was the method, and the copy in TCRdb shows in-frame clones only, minus some. The sample lists hundreds of thousands of clones; 88% were seen once. The CDR3 contains 14 residues. Per germline, CDR1 LNHDA and CDR2 SQIVND (reference sequence). V was cut by 6 bases and J by 9 bases, with 20 bases left in between. These data were likewise used in another study, on human thymus T cells. Per that paper: Donation was from healthy Finnish infants who were having corrective surgery that addressed congenital heart defects.

The specimen sequenced was thymocytes. The gene calls are TRBV19 and TRBJ1-1; D may be TRBD1 (6 bases). The sequence was obtained from a boy under two years old with a congenital heart defect. As DNA, the CDR3 is TGTGCCAGTAGGGTTAAACTACAGGGACCTAAAGCTTTCTTT. Residues: CASRVKLQGPKAFF. The variable domain in full, with the rest retrieved from reference TRBV19 and TRBJ1-1, is DGGITQSPKYLFRKEGQNVTLSCEQNLNHDAMYWYRQDPGQGLRLIYYSQIVNDFQKGDIAEGYSVSREKKESFPLTVTSAQKNPTAFYLCASRVKLQGPKAFFGQGTRLTVV.